These 29 T cell receptor beta chains were all obtained from the same sample, sequenced in a study of cytomegalovirus exposure and HLA in healthy donors. PCR primers comprised 60 Vbeta and 13 Jbeta primers. Sequenced by immunoSEQ multiplex PCR; TCRdb stores in-frame clones only, minus some. The profile covers roughly 190,000 clones, with about four fifths appearing a single time and roughly 1.6% taken by the ten largest. Input material: PBMCs. These receptors came from a woman between 50 and 59 years old in good health and CMV-seronegative.

The chain couples TRBV19 to TRBJ2-5; TRBD1 agrees at 7 bases. TRBJ2-7 matches the DNA end more closely, so the J call is doubtful. The CDR3 covers 13 residues. Per germline, CDR1 LNHDA and CDR2 SQIVND (reference sequence). Here the CDR3 reads CASSLTGQYEQYF. The DNA of the CDR3 is TGTGCCAGTAGCCTGACAGGGCAATACGAGCAGTACTTC.

The rearrangement links TRBV11-2 to TRBJ2-1, with D possibly being TRBD1 (6 bases). Germline CDR1 and CDR2: SGHAT and FQNNGV. V lost 4 bases and J lost 2, with 12 bases in between. The CDR3 totals 15 residues. CDR3 coding DNA: TGTGCCAGCAGCTGGAGTCAGGGGCCCTACAATGAGCAGTTCTTC. Translation: CASSWSQGPYNEQFF.

J is TRBJ1-2 and V is TRBV5-1; D not resolved. The CDR3 runs to 15 residues. V lost 0 bases and J 5 bases, leaving 14 bases between the germline ends. In germline, CDR1 is SGHRS, CDR2 YFSETQ. In DNA form, the CDR3 reads TGCGCCAGCAGCTTGGGGGCTAGGGAGGAGTATGGCTACACCTTC. It yields the protein CASSLGAREEYGYTF. Based on the CDR3 plus reference TRBV5-1 and TRBJ1-2, the full variable domain is KAGVTQTPRYLIKTRGQQVTLSCSPISGHRSVSWYQQTPGQGLQFLFEYFSETQRNKGNFPGRFSGRQFSNSRSEMNVSTLELGDSALYLCASSLGAREEYGYTFGSGTRLTVV.

The chain links TRBV2 to TRBJ2-7, with a tentative D call TRBD1 (5 bases). V lost 7 bases and J lost 3, with 7 bases in between. Per the germline V gene, CDR1 is SNHLY and CDR2 is FYNNEI. This CDR3 contains 11 residues. CDR3 in amino acids: CASKDNYEQYF. The CDR3 DNA reads as TGTGCCAGCAAGGACAACTACGAGCAGTACTTC.

The chain couples TRBV6-1 to TRBJ2-2, with TRBD1 matching over 7 bases. Trimming at V came to 6 bases and at J to 0 bases, leaving 1 base not matched to a gene. Germline assignment: CDR1 MNHNS and CDR2 SASEGT. This CDR3 comprises 14 residues. CDR3 sequence reads: CASRGGANTGELFF. DNA for the CDR3: TGTGCCAGCAGAGGGGGCGCGAACACCGGGGAGCTGTTTTTT.

This rearrangement joins TRBV20-1 to TRBJ1-1; D is unclear. The germline V gene has CDR1 DFQATT and CDR2 SNEGSKA (reference sequence). The CDR3 is 10 amino acids. V lost 4 bases, J lost 10 bases, and 10 bases lay in between. The CDR3 nucleotides are TGCAGTGCTACAGACGTGTCAGCTTTCTTT. This translates into CSATDVSAFF.

The V call is TRBV7-2, the J call TRBJ2-1; no clear D gene. CDR3 length equals 16 residues. The germline CDR1 and CDR2 sequences are SGHTA and FQGNSA. Deletions cut 3 bases from V and 5 bases from J, with 17 bases between. CDR3 sequence reads: CASSFFRTSGNNEQFF. The CDR3 DNA follows: TGTGCCAGCAGCTTCTTTCGAACCTCAGGTAACAATGAGCAGTTCTTC.

This chain links TRBV5-8 with TRBJ2-6, with a weak D call TRBD2 (5 bases). V gave up 0 bases and J gave up 4 bases, with 11 bases separating them. CDR1 SGHTS and CDR2 YDEGEE come from the germline V gene. CDR3 length equals 16 residues. CDR3 bases: TGTGCCAGCAGCTTGGTTGGCGGGTACGGGGCCAACGTCCTGACTTTC. This encodes CASSLVGGYGANVLTF.

The gene calls are TRBV4-1 and TRBJ1-2, with a possible D match to TRBD1 (5 bases). Germline loops: CDR1 MGHRA, CDR2 YSYEKL. The CDR3 is 13 residues long. V lost 1 base, J lost 8 bases, and 11 bases lay in between. The CDR3 DNA reads as TGCGCCAGCAGCCAAGGGGGCAACGGAGGCTACACCTTC. This translates into CASSQGGNGGYTF.

This chain links TRBV18 with TRBJ1-1; the match to TRBD1 covers 7 bases. Germline assignment: CDR1 KGHSH and CDR2 LQKENI. V was pared by 1 base and J by 0 bases, with 2 bases of the junction left unmatched. This CDR3 is 15 amino acids long. The CDR3 is CASSPRQGMNTEAFF. The CDR3 region has the DNA TGTGCCAGCTCACCACGACAGGGTATGAACACTGAAGCTTTCTTT.

This clone was detected only once. The chain combines TRBV29-1 with TRBJ1-1; 7 bases match TRBD1. Germline V CDR1 and CDR2: SQVTM, ANQGSEA. The CDR3 length is 15 residues. V lost 1 base and J lost 6; bases outside the gene matches: 11. CDR3 coding DNA: TGCAGCGTTGAAGGCTACCCCAGGGGGGTCTCTGAAGCTTTCTTT. This codes for CSVEGYPRGVSEAFF.

The V and J genes are TRBV9 and TRBJ1-2; D is unclear. The CDR3 sequence is 12 residues long. The germline V gene has CDR1 SGDLS and CDR2 YYNGEE. V gave up 4 bases and J gave up 8 bases, with 12 bases separating them. CDR3 amino acids: CASSLRQGGYTF. The CDR3 coding sequence is TGTGCCAGCAGCTTACGACAAGGAGGCTACACCTTC. The variable domain in full, with the rest retrieved from reference TRBV9 and TRBJ1-2, is DSGVTQTPKHLITATGQRVTLRCSPRSGDLSVYWYQQSLDQGLQFLIQYYNGEERAKGNILERFSAQQFPDLHSELNLSSLELGDSALYFCASSLRQGGYTFGSGTRLTVV.

This clone was recorded once. This CDR3 reads CASSLSTGSRNSPLHF. DNA of the CDR3: TGTGCCAGCAGTTTATCGACAGGGTCTCGGAATTCACCCCTCCACTTT. The chain recombines TRBV28 with TRBJ1-6; 7 nucleotides match TRBD1. V was clipped by 1 base and J by 7 bases; unmatched bases: 7. This CDR3 has 16 amino acids. The V gene's germline CDR1 is MDHEN and CDR2 SYDVKM.

The chain employs TRBV7-2 and TRBJ2-5, with TRBD2 matching 9 bases. Germline CDR1 and CDR2: SGHTA and FQGNSA. V shed 5 bases and J 1 base; nucleotides not matched to a gene: 14. The CDR3 consists of 18 residues. CDR3 in amino acids: CASSHRGGRLAAQETQYF. The CDR3 bases are TGTGCCAGCAGCCACCGGGGGGGGCGACTAGCGGCCCAAGAGACCCAGTACTTC.

The chain links TRBV9 to TRBJ1-5, with D uncertain. With 4 bases removed from V and 2 bases from J, the gap between germline ends came to 13 bases. The CDR3 loop spans 15 amino acids. The germline V gene has CDR1 SGDLS and CDR2 YYNGEE. The CDR3 nucleotides read TGTGCCAGCAGCCCTCGTAAACGGGGCAATCAGCCCCAGCATTTT. Translating it yields CASSPRKRGNQPQHF. The full variable domain, with the rest looked up from reference TRBV9 and TRBJ1-5, is DSGVTQTPKHLITATGQRVTLRCSPRSGDLSVYWYQQSLDQGLQFLIQYYNGEERAKGNILERFSAQQFPDLHSELNLSSLELGDSALYFCASSPRKRGNQPQHFGDGTRLSIL.

The rearrangement links TRBV12-5 to TRBJ2-7; 9 nucleotides line up with TRBD1. Germline V lookup: CDR1 LGHNT, CDR2 FRNRAP. J lost 7 bases, V lost 1 base, and 2 bases had no gene match. This CDR3 comprises 13 residues. Here the CDR3 reads CASGLDRGREQYF. The CDR3 bases are TGTGCTAGTGGTTTGGACAGGGGGCGGGAGCAGTACTTC. The full variable domain, its missing parts supplied by reference TRBV12-5 and TRBJ2-7, is DARVTQTPRHKVTEMGQEVTMRCQPILGHNTVFWYRQTMMQGLELLAYFRNRAPLDDSGMPKDRFSAEMPDATLATLKIQPSEPRDSAVYFCASGLDRGREQYFGPGTRLTVT.

The CDR3 nucleotides are TGTGCCAGCTCACCACTTCCTAGCGTAGAGACCCAGTACTTC. This encodes CASSPLPSVETQYF. The chain uses TRBV18 and TRBJ2-5; possibly TRBD2 for D (6 bases). The CDR3 spans 14 residues. Germline CDR1 is KGHSH and CDR2 is LQKENI. The V and J ends lost 1 base and 4 bases respectively, with 10 bases between them.

This clone was seen only a few times. The V and J genes are TRBV4-3 and TRBJ1-1; 7 bases map to TRBD1. The length of the CDR3 is 15 residues. Germline CDR1 is LGHNA and CDR2 is YSLEER. V lost 4 bases to trimming and J lost 3 bases; unmatched junction nucleotides: 8. The CDR3: CASSPSTGVDTEAFF. The CDR3 DNA reads as TGCGCCAGCAGCCCGTCAACAGGGGTCGACACTGAAGCTTTCTTT.

Note on this clone: The sample contains more than one DNA sequence encoding this CDR3. This chain connects TRBV18 to TRBJ1-5, with 7 bases that match TRBD1. Looked up from germline, CDR1 is KGHSH and CDR2 is LQKENI. V was clipped by 3 bases and J by 6 bases; unmatched bases: 5. The CDR3 is 14 amino acids. CDR3 amino acids: CASSPRTGVQPQHF. The CDR3 region has the DNA TGTGCCAGCTCACCCCGTACAGGGGTTCAGCCCCAGCATTTT.

V is TRBV9 and J is TRBJ2-4, with D possibly being TRBD2 (5 bases). The length of the CDR3 is 14 residues. Trimming pared 4 bases from V and 4 bases from J, leaving 12 bases between. The germline gives CDR1 SGDLS, CDR2 YYNGEE. In DNA, the CDR3 is TGTGCCAGCAGCCCCAGAGGAGGAAAAAACATTCAGTACTTC. This gives the protein CASSPRGGKNIQYF.

J is TRBJ2-5 and V is TRBV29-1; 9 bases map to TRBD1. The J call is in doubt because the DNA end fits TRBJ2-7 better. This CDR3 comprises 14 residues. The germline CDR1 and CDR2 sequences are SQVTM and ANQGSEA. The chain's CDR3 is CSVEKGQGAYEQYF. CDR3 sequence (DNA): TGCAGCGTTGAGAAGGGACAGGGAGCCTACGAGCAGTACTTC.

The chain carries TRBV13 and TRBJ2-7; TRBD2 matches 10 bases. The ends lost 5 bases at V and 6 bases at J; junction bases unmatched: 10. The length of the CDR3 is 15 residues. From germline, CDR1 is PRHDT and CDR2 FYEKMQ (reference sequence). The CDR3 is CASSKTPSGSIEQYF. The CDR3 nucleotides are TGTGCCAGCAGCAAAACCCCTAGCGGGAGTATCGAGCAGTACTTC.

The chain combines TRBV9 with TRBJ1-1, with TRBD1 identical over 8 bases. V was pared by 4 bases and J by 6 bases, with 11 bases of the junction left unmatched. CDR3 length: 15 amino acids. CDR1 and CDR2 (germline): SGDLS, YYNGEE. The CDR3 DNA reads TGTGCCAGCAGCCATAACGACAGGGGTGAAGCTGAAGCTTTCTTT. Protein product: CASSHNDRGEAEAFF.

The J gene is TRBJ1-1, the V gene TRBV12-5; 7 bases line up with TRBD1. The CDR3 covers 15 residues. V lost 0 bases and J lost 3; bases outside the gene matches: 4. Germline values: CDR1 LGHNT, CDR2 FRNRAP. The CDR3 region has the DNA TGTGCTAGTGGTTTGGTAATAACAGGGGACACTGAAGCTTTCTTT. Translated: CASGLVITGDTEAFF.

A note on this clone: This sample includes further DNA sequences coding for the same CDR3. The chain combines TRBV15 with TRBJ2-1; 9 bases are shared with TRBD2. Germline V gene data show CDR1 as LNHNV and CDR2 as YYDKDF (reference sequence). CDR3 size: 18 residues. V lost 0 bases, J lost 4 bases, and 10 bases stayed unmatched. This CDR3 is CATSRDLTSGRRYNEQFF. The CDR3 nucleotides are TGTGCCACCAGCAGAGATCTTACTAGCGGGCGGAGGTACAATGAGCAGTTCTTC.

This clone is a singleton in its sample. The J gene is TRBJ2-1, the V gene TRBV5-1, with TRBD2 matching 14 bases. Germline CDR1 reads SGHRS; CDR2 reads YFSETQ. V shed 4 bases and J 0 bases; nucleotides not matched to a gene: 6. CDR3 size: 18 residues. The CDR3 here is CASSPGTSGSYSYNEQFF. CDR3 coding DNA: TGCGCCAGCAGCCCAGGGACTAGCGGGAGCTACTCCTACAATGAGCAGTTCTTC.

The rearrangement uses TRBV7-2 and TRBJ2-2; D gene unclear. Germline V gives CDR1 SGHTA, CDR2 FQGNSA. Between the trimmed V and J ends, which lost 8 bases and 7 bases, there was a span of 11 bases. The CDR3 extends over 12 amino acids. The CDR3 loop reads CASGLNVGELFF. CDR3 coding DNA: TGTGCCAGCGGCCTTAACGTCGGGGAGCTGTTTTTT.

This clone was counted a single time. The chain has TRBV28 and TRBJ1-1; weak D call: TRBD1 (6 bases). Looked up from germline, CDR1 is MDHEN and CDR2 is SYDVKM. Trimming took 1 base from V and 0 from J, leaving 18 bases between them. The CDR3 spans 18 residues. This CDR3 reads CASSLFRGAPRVNTEAFF. CDR3 DNA sequence: TGTGCCAGCAGTTTATTCCGGGGGGCGCCACGTGTGAACACTGAAGCTTTCTTT. Complete variable domain (other parts from reference TRBV28 and TRBJ1-1): DVKVTQSSRYLVKRTGEKVFLECVQDMDHENMFWYRQDPGLGLRLIYFSYDVKMKEKGDIPEGYSVSREKKERFSLILESASTNQTSMYLCASSLFRGAPRVNTEAFFGQGTRLTVV.

In regard to this clone: Other DNA sequences from this sample encode an identical CDR3 as well. This chain joins TRBV6-5 and TRBJ2-7, with TRBD2 matching 10 bases. CDR3 length equals 15 residues. The V gene end was trimmed by 4 bases and the J gene end by 4 bases; junction bases not matched to a gene: 7. CDR1 MNHEY and CDR2 SVGAGI come from the germline V gene. The CDR3 DNA follows: TGTGCCAGCAGTTCTCCGGGACTAGCGTCTTACGAGCAGTACTTC. Translated: CASSSPGLASYEQYF.